A single sample gave rise to the 25 T cell receptor beta chains below, sequenced in a study of blood T cell repertoires in COVID-19 (dated by TCRdb to 2020 to 2021). Libraries were constructed by the immunoSEQ multiplex PCR assay. The immuneACCESS repertoire file appears here via TCRdb, limited to in-frame rearrangements. These files lack a portion of the clones; in checked studies, under half of the deficit traces to unresolved V genes, and the cause of the others is not known. This sample holds more than 110,000 clones; approximately 90% were observed only once. The ten largest make up approximately 4.3% of the sample. The sequenced sample was PBMCs or T cells enriched from blood (not recorded which). Every receptor here comes from a man in his forties or fifties who had recovered from COVID-19.

The genes are TRBV3-1 (or the pseudogene TRBV3-2) and TRBJ2-7; 9 bases match TRBD2. Germline values: CDR1 LGHDT, CDR2 YNNKEL (reference sequence). V trimming: 6 bases; J trimming: 6 bases; junction bases outside the gene matches: 6. CDR3 length: 13 amino acids. CDR3 amino acids: CASRAREGPEQYF. The CDR3 DNA reads TGTGCCAGCAGAGCGCGGGAGGGTCCCGAGCAGTACTTC.

The CDR3 region is CASSRTLQGSYEQYF. The CDR3 nucleotides are TGCGCCAGCAGCCGAACCTTACAGGGAAGCTACGAGCAGTACTTC. The chain is built from TRBV4-1 and TRBJ2-7; maybe TRBD1 (6 bases). V lost 4 bases and J lost 3, with 16 bases in between. Germline lookup yields CDR1 MGHRA and CDR2 YSYEKL. The CDR3 sequence is 15 residues long.

The rearrangement uses TRBV3-1 (or the pseudogene TRBV3-2) and TRBJ1-4; a weak D match, TRBD1 (5 bases). The V end was cut by 0 bases, the J end by 7 bases, with 12 bases between. The CDR3 consists of 15 residues. The germline V gene encodes CDR1 LGHDT and CDR2 YNNKEL (reference sequence). CDR3: CASSQDLGLSEKLFF. The CDR3, as DNA: TGTGCCAGCAGCCAAGATCTGGGGCTGTCTGAAAAACTGTTTTTT.

This clone showed up just a few times. The gene calls are TRBV4-1 and TRBJ1-1; 9 bases map to TRBD1. The junction had 9 bases not matched to a gene; V was cut back by 6 bases and J by 1 base. Germline lookup yields CDR1 MGHRA and CDR2 YSYEKL. CDR3 length: 16 amino acids. The CDR3 reads CASSSKQGQGNTEAFF. CDR3 in DNA: TGCGCCAGCAGTTCCAAACAGGGACAGGGGAACACTGAAGCTTTCTTT.

This clone has a handful of counts. The rearrangement joins TRBV5-1 to TRBJ1-6; 7 bases are shared with TRBD1. The CDR3 runs to 17 residues. The J segment lost 5 bases and the V segment lost 4 bases, leaving 12 bases of the junction unmatched. Germline CDR1 reads SGHRS; CDR2 reads YFSETQ. The CDR3 nucleotides read TGCGCCAGCAGCCCGGGGAGAATGGGGACAGATAATTCACCCCTCCACTTT. It codes for CASSPGRMGTDNSPLHF.

This chain links TRBV7-3 with TRBJ2-3; 11 bases map to TRBD2. CDR3 length: 16 residues. Germline V gene sequence: CDR1 SGHTA, CDR2 FQGTGA. Trimming took 0 bases from V and 4 from J; bases not matched to a gene: 3. The CDR3 DNA reads TGTGCCAGCAGCTTAACACTAGCGGGAGAAGCAGATACGCAGTATTTT. As protein: CASSLTLAGEADTQYF.

In its sample, this clone was seen a few times. The chain employs TRBV6-5 and TRBJ2-7, with D maybe TRBD2 (6 bases). Germline CDR1 is MNHEY and CDR2 is SVGAGI. V lost 10 bases and J lost 3, with 19 bases in between. The CDR3 sequence is 14 residues long. CDR3 sequence reads: CATDYKGRIYEQYF. CDR3 nucleotide sequence: TGTGCCACCGACTATAAGGGGAGGATCTACGAGCAGTACTTC.

This clone appeared once. The rearrangement joins TRBV21-1 to TRBJ1-1. TRBV21-1 is given as a pseudogene. The CDR3 totals 15 residues. CDR3 bases: TGTGCCAGCAGCCCCTTACCAGGCGGGGACACTGAAGCTTTCTTT. This translates into CASSPLPGGDTEAFF.

This clone has just one count. The chain uses TRBV10-3 and TRBJ1-2; D perhaps matches TRBD1 (6 bases). Deletions cut 7 bases from V and 7 bases from J, with 19 bases between. Germline V gives CDR1 ENHRY, CDR2 SYGVKD. The CDR3 runs 14 residues. The DNA of the CDR3 is TGTGCCATCACAGAATCCCACAGGGCTAGTGGCTACACCTTC. This sequence encodes CAITESHRASGYTF.

V usage is TRBV3-1 (or the pseudogene TRBV3-2) and J usage is TRBJ2-5, with D perhaps matching TRBD2 (6 bases). Deletions cut 3 bases from V and 6 bases from J, with 20 bases between. The CDR3 is made up of 16 amino acids. Germline V gene data show CDR1 as LGHDT and CDR2 as YNNKEL (reference sequence). The CDR3 DNA follows: TGTGCCAGCAGCCAGGGTTTTGGGGCGGGGTGGAAGACCCAGTACTTC. This gives the protein CASSQGFGAGWKTQYF.

The V and J genes are TRBV7-2 and TRBJ2-7, with a weak D call TRBD2 (5 bases). This CDR3 region has 13 residues. V lost 3 bases and J 0 bases, leaving 6 bases between the germline ends. Germline lookup yields CDR1 SGHTA and CDR2 FQGNSA. CDR3 nucleotide sequence: TGTGCCAGCAGCTTTAGCGCCTCCTACGAGCAGTACTTC. It specifies CASSFSASYEQYF. Using reference TRBV7-2 and TRBJ2-7 for the parts outside the CDR3, the full variable domain is GAGVSQSPSNKVTEKGKDVELRCDPISGHTALYWYRQSLGQGLEFLIYFQGNSAPDKSGLPSDRFSAERTGGSVSTLTIQRTQQEDSAVYLCASSFSASYEQYFGPGTRLTVT.

V is TRBV28 and J is TRBJ1-2, with D maybe TRBD1 (6 bases). The CDR3 has 14 residues. CDR1 MDHEN and CDR2 SYDVKM come from the germline V gene. Trimming shortened V by 5 bases and J by 5 bases, and 15 bases separated the two germline ends. The CDR3 loop is CASSPPGQAYGYTF. CDR3 nucleotide sequence: TGTGCCAGCAGTCCCCCGGGACAAGCATATGGCTACACCTTC.

This clone appeared a few times. This chain joins TRBV5-1 and TRBJ1-6; a possible D gene is TRBD1 (6 bases). Deletions cut 4 bases from V and 10 bases from J, with 18 bases between. The CDR3 length is 15 residues. Germline V gene lookup returns CDR1 SGHRS and CDR2 YFSETQ. The DNA of the CDR3 is TGCGCCAGCAGCACCAGGGGTCAGTCGGAATCACCCCTCCACTTT. As protein: CASSTRGQSESPLHF.

V usage is TRBV6-5 and J usage is TRBJ1-2; D is uncertain. Germline CDR1 reads MNHEY; CDR2 reads SVGAGI. V was clipped by 8 bases and J by 8 bases, with 15 bases between them. The CDR3 is 12 amino acids. CDR3 amino acids: CASRSRRKGYTF. In DNA form, the CDR3 reads TGTGCCAGCCGGTCCAGGAGGAAAGGCTACACCTTC.

This clone appeared a few times. This sequence joins TRBV19 and TRBJ2-7, with 7 bases lining up with TRBD1. Unmatched junction bases numbered 8, after V lost 6 bases and J lost 3 bases. This CDR3 has 14 residues. Germline values: CDR1 LNHDA, CDR2 SQIVND (reference sequence). In DNA form, the CDR3 reads TGTGCCAGTAGCCACCCGGGACAGATCTACGAGCAGTACTTC. Its protein is CASSHPGQIYEQYF. The variable domain in full, with the rest retrieved from reference TRBV19 and TRBJ2-7, is DGGITQSPKYLFRKEGQNVTLSCEQNLNHDAMYWYRQDPGQGLRLIYYSQIVNDFQKGDIAEGYSVSREKKESFPLTVTSAQKNPTAFYLCASSHPGQIYEQYFGPGTRLTVT.

V gene TRBV28 combines with J gene TRBJ2-1, with 15 bases that match TRBD2. The CDR3 is made up of 18 amino acids. V was clipped by 5 bases and J by 5 bases; unmatched bases: 10. Germline CDR1 MDHEN, CDR2 SYDVKM. CDR3 sequence reads: CASSPGQGTSGGNNEQFF. CDR3 in DNA: TGTGCCAGCAGTCCGGGACAGGGGACTAGCGGGGGGAACAATGAGCAGTTCTTC.

The chain uses TRBV10-1 and TRBJ1-2; a possible D gene is TRBD1 (6 bases). Trimming pared 6 bases from V and 7 bases from J, leaving 15 bases between. The germline CDR1 and CDR2 sequences are WNHNN and SYGVQD (reference sequence). The CDR3 is 13 residues long. CDR3 nucleotide sequence: TGCGCCAGCAGAGGGCCGGGGGGCCGTGGCTACACCTTC. The encoded protein is CASRGPGGRGYTF.

V and J are TRBV24-1 and TRBJ2-7; weak D call: TRBD1 (6 bases). Germline loops: CDR1 KGHDR, CDR2 SFDVKD. The CDR3 sequence is 13 residues long. Between the trimmed V and J ends, which lost 4 bases and 8 bases, there was a span of 14 bases. The DNA of the CDR3 is TGTGCCACCAGTGACCCACCAGGGGAGAAGCAGTACTTC. It is translated as CATSDPPGEKQYF.

This clone was observed once. CDR3 amino acids: CASSSGTGGGTDTQYF. The CDR3 nucleotides are TGTGCCAGCAGCTCCGGGACAGGGGGAGGCACAGATACGCAGTATTTT. The genes are TRBV7-3 and TRBJ2-3, with 11 positions matching TRBD1. Germline V gene sequence: CDR1 SGHTA, CDR2 FQGTGA. The CDR3 spans 16 residues. With 4 bases clipped from V and 1 base from J, the junction kept 4 bases outside the gene matches.

The chain uses TRBV7-9 and TRBJ1-4; tentatively, D is TRBD1 (6 bases). Trimming removed 5 bases at V and 8 bases at J, with 15 bases between. Germline assignment: CDR1 SEHNR and CDR2 FQNEAQ (reference sequence). The CDR3 sequence is 14 residues long. The CDR3 DNA follows: TGTGCCAGCAGCCTCGGACAGTTAAAGGAAAAACTGTTTTTT. This codes for CASSLGQLKEKLFF.

The genes are TRBV2 and TRBJ1-2, with 7 bases lining up with TRBD1. With V trimmed by 6 bases and J by 8 bases, 9 bases remained unmatched. In germline, CDR1 is SNHLY, CDR2 FYNNEI. There are 13 residues in the CDR3. In DNA, the CDR3 is TGTGCCAGCAGGCGACAGGGATCTTGGGGCTACACCTTC. Translation gives CASRRQGSWGYTF.

This clone was counted once. This chain links TRBV5-6 with TRBJ2-5; no reliable D call. Germline V gene lookup returns CDR1 SGHDT and CDR2 YYEEEE. The CDR3 spans 11 residues. V lost 4 bases and J 3 bases, leaving 4 bases between the germline ends. DNA for the CDR3: TGTGCCAGCAGCATCAAAGAGACCCAGTACTTC. It is translated as CASSIKETQYF.

The chain combines TRBV30 with TRBJ2-1; tentative D call: TRBD1 (6 bases). The CDR3 is 11 amino acids. V was cut by 4 bases and J by 10 bases, with 11 bases left in between. Germline lookup yields CDR1 GTSNPN and CDR2 SVGIG (reference sequence). The DNA for the CDR3 is TGTGCCTGGACCCAGGGACACGAGCAGTTCTTC. Its translation: CAWTQGHEQFF.

The rearrangement links TRBV6-1 to TRBJ1-1, with TRBD1 matching 8 bases. This CDR3 is built from 14 residues. Germline V CDR1 and CDR2: MNHNS, SASEGT. J was trimmed by 4 bases and V by 2 bases; bases with no gene match: 3. The CDR3 sequence: CASSEQGAVTEAFF. CDR3 in DNA: TGTGCCAGCAGTGAACAGGGGGCGGTCACTGAAGCTTTCTTT.

This sequence joins TRBV12-3 or TRBV12-4 and TRBJ2-4; D possibly corresponds to TRBD1 (5 bases). The CDR3 length is 13 residues. V dropped 1 base and J dropped 8 bases, with 9 bases sitting between them. The CDR3 coding sequence is TGTGCCAGCAGTTTAGGTCAGGGTTACATTCAGTACTTC. This gives the protein CASSLGQGYIQYF.